The 29 T cell receptor beta chains presented below share a single source sample, sequenced in a study of tumor-infiltrating lymphocytes in primary liver carcinoma. The source of the blood RNA was unsorted whole blood, and germline DNA was extracted as well. A primer matching the constant region was used to make TCR beta cDNA from 500 to 650 ng of total RNA. Three nested multiplex PCR rounds, a slightly modified ARM-PCR, produced the libraries for TCR beta. The study ran its first two PCR rounds for around 10 cycles each, using TRBV1-TRBV30 forward primers and a C-beta reverse primer. TCRdb analysed the multiplex PCR reads with MiXCR anew, one entry per CDR3 protein. The sample consists of 150,000 to 200,000 distinct CDR3 sequences, approximately 60% of them appearing once. Sequencing used peripheral blood. The receptors come from a man aged 40-50 years with primary liver carcinoma and hepatitis B virus infection.

Points on this clonotype: A much larger clone differs by one base, so this may be a read error. The chain has TRBV11-2 and TRBJ2-2, with D possibly called TRBD1 or TRBD2 (5 bases each). This CDR3 has 16 residues. In germline, CDR1 is SGHAT, CDR2 FQNNGV. The CDR3 DNA follows: TGTGCCAGGAGCTTCGATCAGGGAGAGAACACCGGGGAGCTGTTTTTT. Amino acids: CARSFDQGENTGELFF.

This clonotype was seen many times. This chain connects TRBV29-1 to TRBJ2-7; TRBD1 matches at 9 bases. J gave up 6 bases and V 5 bases, and 8 bases lay outside the gene matches. The CDR3 totals 13 residues. Germline values: CDR1 SQVTM, CDR2 ANQGSEA. The CDR3 loop is CSVSLDRGGEQYF. The CDR3 nucleotides are TGCAGCGTTAGCCTTGACAGGGGGGGCGAGCAGTACTTC.

This clonotype was counted between two and nine times. A much bigger clone sits one base away, suggesting this may be a read error. The chain has TRBV11-3 and TRBJ2-3, with D uncertain. Trimming cost V 7 bases and J 6 bases, with 11 bases left between them. The CDR3 runs to 12 residues. Germline V lookup: CDR1 SGHNT, CDR2 YENEEA. In DNA form, the CDR3 reads TGTGCCAGCAACTTTTCGGACGATACGCAGTATTTT. This encodes CASNFSDDTQYF.

The V gene is TRBV6-6, the J gene TRBJ1-6; 10 nucleotides line up with TRBD1. This CDR3 is built from 16 residues. J lost 5 bases, V lost 2 bases, and 3 bases had no gene match. Germline V gene data show CDR1 as MNHNY and CDR2 as SVGAGI (reference sequence). The CDR3 nucleotides are TGTGCCAGCAGTTACCTTGGGACAGGGGATAATTCACCCCTCCACTTT. Translation gives CASSYLGTGDNSPLHF.

The V call is TRBV28, the J call TRBJ2-7, with 8 bases fitting TRBD2. The J segment lost 4 bases and the V segment lost 7 bases, leaving 12 bases of the junction unmatched. The CDR3 totals 15 residues. The V gene's germline CDR1 is MDHEN and CDR2 SYDVKM. The CDR3 spells CASMTSGLAVYEQYF. The CDR3 bases are TGTGCCAGCATGACTTCCGGACTAGCAGTATACGAGCAGTACTTC.

This chain joins TRBV6-1 and TRBJ2-7; 11 bases are a match to TRBD2. Germline loops: CDR1 MNHNS, CDR2 SASEGT. The CDR3 sequence is 15 residues long. The ends lost 2 bases at V and 7 bases at J; junction bases unmatched: 7. In DNA form, the CDR3 reads TGTGCCAGCAGTGAACTAGCGGGAGGCCCCCTGGAGCAGTACTTC. Amino acids: CASSELAGGPLEQYF.

A word on this clonotype: A much larger clone lies a single base off, so this may be a read error. V gene TRBV11-2 combines with J gene TRBJ1-1; 7 nucleotides line up with TRBD1. Germline CDR1 is SGHAT and CDR2 is FQNNGV. This CDR3 has 14 residues. The CDR3 bases are TGTACCACTTCATCCGGGACAGCGAACACTGAAGCTTTCTTT. This sequence encodes CTTSSGTANTEAFF.

For this clonotype: A much larger clone sits a single nucleotide away, making a read error possible. The V and J genes are TRBV6-5 and TRBJ2-7, with 13 bases matching TRBD2. The germline V gene has CDR1 MNHEY and CDR2 SVGAGI. This CDR3 spans 15 amino acids. The CDR3 bases are TGTGTCAGCAGCAAAACTAGCGGGAGGGCCTACGAGCAGTACTTC. Protein product: CVSSKTSGRAYEQYF.

The gene calls are TRBV6-6 and TRBJ1-1, with 8 nucleotides matching TRBD1. This CDR3 spans 15 amino acids. Trimming at V came to 2 bases and at J to 4 bases, leaving 6 bases not matched to a gene. Germline V gene sequence: CDR1 MNHNY, CDR2 SVGAGI (reference sequence). The CDR3 nucleotides are TGTGCCAGCAGTTACCCCGGACAGGGCGGCACTGAAGCTTTCTTT. Encoded protein: CASSYPGQGGTEAFF.

V is TRBV28 and J is TRBJ2-3, with D unresolved. The germline V gene encodes CDR1 MDHEN and CDR2 SYDVKM. The CDR3 consists of 13 residues. With 4 bases removed from V and 4 bases from J, the gap between germline ends came to 9 bases. The CDR3 region is CASSSQKADTQYF. As DNA, the CDR3 is TGTGCCAGCAGTTCCCAAAAGGCAGATACGCAGTATTTT.

This clonotype showed up just once. V usage is TRBV19 and J usage is TRBJ2-1; TRBD1 aligns across 10 bases. Germline CDR1 is LNHDA and CDR2 is SQIVND (reference sequence). This CDR3 has 16 residues. V shed 2 bases and J 8 bases; nucleotides not matched to a gene: 9. The chain's CDR3 is CASSILGQGRKDEQFF. Here the CDR3 DNA reads TGTGCCAGTAGTATACTGGGACAGGGGAGAAAGGATGAGCAGTTCTTC.

This chain joins TRBV6-1 and TRBJ1-1; the match to TRBD1 covers 9 bases. CDR3 length equals 17 residues. Trimming took 8 bases from V and 0 from J; bases not matched to a gene: 13. The V gene's germline CDR1 is MNHNS and CDR2 SASEGT. The CDR3 bases are TGTGCCAGCCTGGGACAGGGAGGTTTAGGAGTGAACACTGAAGCTTTCTTT. Its translation is CASLGQGGLGVNTEAFF.

Worth noting for this clonotype: A much larger clone differs from this one at a single base, so this may be a read error. The chain couples TRBV4-2 to TRBJ2-1; D is perhaps TRBD2 (6 bases). The CDR3 consists of 16 residues. The germline V gene has CDR1 LGHNA and CDR2 YNFKEQ. Trimming stripped 1 base from V and 3 bases from J, with 13 bases between. CDR3 DNA: TGTGCCAGCAGCCAAGTGGGCCCGGGGGTCTACAATGAGCAGTTCTTC. Translation gives CASSQVGPGVYNEQFF.

This clonotype has only a few counts. This chain links TRBV6-1 with TRBJ2-7; D remains unclear. Trimming removed 7 bases at V and 6 bases at J, with 10 bases between. Germline lookup yields CDR1 MNHNS and CDR2 SASEGT. CDR3 length: 11 amino acids. In DNA form, the CDR3 reads TGTGCCAGCACTGGTTTTATCGAGCAGTACTTC. This sequence encodes CASTGFIEQYF.

The chain carries TRBV29-1 and TRBJ1-1; D gene unclear. The CDR3 is 11 amino acids. Trimming stripped 6 bases from V and 0 bases from J, with 5 bases between. The V gene's germline CDR1 is SQVTM and CDR2 ANQGSEA. The CDR3, as DNA: TGCAGCGTGGGAGTGAACACTGAAGCTTTCTTT. It is translated as CSVGVNTEAFF. The full variable domain, rest sourced from reference TRBV29-1 and TRBJ1-1, is SAVISQKPSRDICQRGTSLTIQCQVDSQVTMMFWYRQQPGQSLTLIATANQGSEATYESGFVIDKFPISRPNLTFSTLTVSNMSPEDSSIYLCSVGVNTEAFFGQGTRLTVV.

With regard to this clonotype: The germline gene is not matched at one end of the junction; a read error may be the cause. This rearrangement joins TRBV11-2 to TRBJ2-1; 8 positions agree with TRBD1. The CDR3 totals 17 residues. From germline, CDR1 is SGHAT and CDR2 FQNNGV. CDR3 in DNA: TGTGCCAGCAGTTCCCCAGCTGGGGCGGGACAGGTCAATGATCAGATCTTC. Protein product: CASSSPAGAGQVNDQIF.

Points on this clonotype: The junction does not match germline at one end; this may be a read error. The V call is TRBV6-5, the J call TRBJ2-3; D may correspond to TRBD1 or TRBD2 (5 bases each). There are 14 residues in the CDR3. The V gene's germline CDR1 is MNHEY and CDR2 SVGAGI. The DNA of the CDR3 is TGTGCCAGCAGCGTTCCGGGACCCACAGATACGCAATATTTT. It translates to CASSVPGPTDTQYF.

This chain links TRBV24-1 with TRBJ2-2, with TRBD2 matching 10 bases. The CDR3 runs 16 residues. Germline loops: CDR1 KGHDR, CDR2 SFDVKD. The V segment lost 0 bases and the J segment 6 bases; nucleotides outside the gene matches: 3. CDR3 sequence: CATSDLGLAGAGELFF. CDR3 nucleotide sequence: TGTGCCACCAGTGATTTGGGCCTAGCGGGAGCCGGGGAGCTGTTTTTT.

This clonotype was counted only a few times. Given a much more abundant clone one base away, this may be a read error. V and J are TRBV11-3 and TRBJ2-2; 8 nucleotides agree with TRBD1. The CDR3 length is 15 residues. CDR1 and CDR2 (germline): SGHNT, YENEEA. The DNA for the CDR3 is TGTGCCAACAGCTTATCAGGGGGCGCGAGCGGGGAGCTGTTTTTT. Translated: CANSLSGGASGELFF.

Turning to this clonotype: One junction end does not reproduce the germline sequence, and a read error may be involved. The chain couples TRBV11-2 to TRBJ1-1, with D tentatively TRBD1 (5 bases). This CDR3 is 15 amino acids long. The germline CDR1 and CDR2 sequences are SGHAT and FQNNGV. CDR3 DNA sequence: TGTGCCAGAAGCTTATTTGACGGGCGGAGGGGTGAAGCTTTCTTT. This translates into CARSLFDGRRGEAFF.

Regarding this clonotype: Since the CDR3 does not end with the conserved phenylalanine or tryptophan, this likely comes from a read error. This rearrangement joins TRBV6-1 to TRBJ2-1; D may correspond to TRBD1 or TRBD2 (6 bases each). Germline V gene data show CDR1 as MNHNS and CDR2 as SASEGT. This CDR3 is 14 amino acids long. V was shortened by 5 bases and J by 8 bases, with 16 bases between the two germline ends. CDR3 DNA: TGTGCCAGCAGTACGGGGGCGGGTCTGGATGAGCAGTTCTCC. Its translation: CASSTGAGLDEQFS.

The chain carries TRBV30 and TRBJ2-7, with a possible D match to TRBD2 (6 bases). The germline V and J ends were trimmed by 4 bases and 3 bases, with 16 bases remaining between them. The length of the CDR3 is 14 residues. The germline gives CDR1 GTSNPN, CDR2 SVGIG (reference sequence). This CDR3 reads CAWKTGAANYEQYF. Written as DNA, the CDR3 is TGTGCCTGGAAGACGGGAGCAGCAAACTACGAGCAGTACTTC.

V is TRBV12-3 or TRBV12-4 and J is TRBJ2-4, with TRBD1 as a possible D gene (6 bases). Trimming shortened V by 6 bases and J by 6 bases, and 15 bases separated the two germline ends. The CDR3 is 14 residues long. The CDR3 sequence is CASSLQGFGNIQYF. The CDR3 nucleotides read TGTGCCAGCAGCCTGCAGGGGTTTGGAAACATTCAGTACTTC.

About this clonotype itself: With a much larger clone just one base away, this may be a read error. The CDR3 DNA is TGCTCAGGGCTAGCGAGAGCAGATGAGCAGTTCTTC. This translates into CSGLARADEQFF. The V call is TRBV29-1, the J call TRBJ2-1, with D perhaps TRBD2 (6 bases). The germline gives CDR1 SQVTM, CDR2 ANQGSEA. The CDR3 has 12 amino acids.

Of note for this clonotype: In this CDR3 the conserved last residue, phenylalanine or tryptophan, is missing, so a read error is likely. This chain connects TRBV12-3 or TRBV12-4 to TRBJ2-1; TRBD2 is a possible D gene (7 bases). The CDR3 has 15 amino acids. The CDR3 DNA reads as TGTGCCAGCAGTCCTGGGGGGGCATCAAGAAATGGGCAGTTCATC. It yields the protein CASSPGGASRNGQFI.

The rearrangement uses TRBV6-1 and TRBJ2-7; a weak D match, TRBD1 (5 bases). The V end lost 2 bases, the J end lost 4 bases, and 24 bases lay between the germline ends. Germline CDR1 and CDR2: MNHNS and SASEGT. The CDR3 runs 18 residues. The CDR3 here is CASSEKAPFGHFEYEQYF. As DNA, the CDR3 is TGTGCCAGCAGTGAAAAGGCTCCTTTTGGACACTTCGAATACGAGCAGTACTTC.

Comment on this clonotype: A read error is possible here, since a much larger clone lies one base away. The chain combines TRBV4-1 with TRBJ2-7; 8 bases match TRBD1. The CDR3 consists of 15 residues. The germline V gene encodes CDR1 MGHRA and CDR2 YSYEKL. CDR3 sequence reads: CASSLGTGGHYEKYF. CDR3 sequence (DNA): TGCGCCAGCAGCCTCGGGACAGGAGGCCACTACGAGAAGTACTTC.

The J gene is TRBJ2-7, the V gene TRBV13; no clear D gene. CDR1 PRHDT and CDR2 FYEKMQ come from the germline V gene (reference sequence). The V end was cut by 1 base, the J end by 5 bases, with 6 bases between. The CDR3 is 12 residues long. The DNA for the CDR3 is TGTGCCAGCAGCTTAGAACGAAACGAGCAGTACTTC. Its protein is CASSLERNEQYF.

This clonotype has a handful of counts. The V gene is TRBV5-4, the J gene TRBJ2-3; D is ambiguous. Germline V CDR1 and CDR2: SGHNT, YYREEE (reference sequence). The CDR3 runs to 13 residues. V lost 4 bases, J lost 11 bases, and 17 bases lay in between. The CDR3 protein is CASSLKGGDQQYF. The CDR3 DNA reads TGTGCCAGCAGCCTCAAGGGCGGAGATCAGCAGTATTTT. Supplemented by reference TRBV5-4 and TRBJ2-3, the full variable domain reads ETGVTQSPTHLIKTRGQQVTLRCSSQSGHNTVSWYQQALGQGPQFIFQYYREEENGRGNFPPRFSGLQFPNYSSELNVNALELDDSALYLCASSLKGGDQQYFGPGTRLTVL.